Given below is one TCR beta chain in context. Its target antigen remains unknown. Nothing much larger sits one base from this clone, and base qualities are not available. Lesional scalp punch biopsies and peripheral blood were collected from alopecia areata patients. PBMCs were separated by density centrifugation and stained for CD3, CD4 and CD8, after which CD4+ and CD8+ T cells were sorted on a FACSAria. As part of a multicenter biomarker study, untreated alopecia areata patients were recruited. Blood CD8+ T cells from a handful of biomarker-study patients were further sorted into NKG2D-low and NKG2D-high fractions. Library prep was done by the immunoSEQ multiplex PCR assay. RNA was extracted from all samples and reverse transcribed into cDNA, which served as template for TCR sequencing. SuperScript III was used for first-strand cDNA synthesis, primed with a 2:1 mix of oligo-dT and random hexamers. Amplification bias was assessed with a synthetic immune receptor repertoire, and residual bias was removed computationally. The authors' analysis ran thus. Raw reads were preprocessed for error removal, and CDR3 was defined according to IMGT conventions as running from the conserved cysteine to phenylalanine. To get clonality, Shannon entropy was normalized by log2 of the number of productive unique TCRs and the result was subtracted from 1. CD4 or CD8 identity of scalp clones was inferred by cross-referencing scalp TCRbeta sequences with sorted blood CD4 and CD8 repertoires. This is the immuneACCESS table as TCRdb keeps it, with only in-frame sequences that have V and J called. A part of the clones is gone; compared with another copy, unresolved V genes explain less than half, and the rest is unexplained. V and J calls and clone size are given by that table; D and trimming were obtained from the DNA. The sample table shows 95,000 to 120,000 clones, and about 60% are seen once. The ten largest account for around 23% of the sample.

The data are from a study of CD8+ T cells in alopecia areata (dated by TCRdb to 2016 to 2019). Describing the broader study: The study used high-throughput TCRbeta sequencing to examine T cell clonal expansion in alopecia areata, in both the C3H/HeJ mouse model and human patients. Human TCRbeta sequencing covered scalp tissue and sorted CD4+ and CD8+ peripheral blood T cells from patchy and totalis/universalis alopecia areata patients and healthy controls. Clonality in the scalp was compared among normal scalp (n=4), patchy alopecia areata scalp (n=8), and alopecia totalis/universalis scalp (n=8). The RNA source kit depended on sample type: the PAXgene miRNA kit for fixed scalp, the miRNeasy kit for PBMCs, and the RNeasy kit for mouse skin. Amplification of TCRbeta CDR3 regions was done by immunoSEQ multiplex PCR using 35 Vbeta forward primers and 13 Jbeta reverse primers. The investigation overall reported the following: Compared with mice, TCR sequences shared between patients were less clear, possibly partly because of HLA diversity across the patient population. Resident alphabeta T cells in normal human skin are also sequenced, complicating scalp TCR repertoire analysis, unlike mouse skin dominated by gammadelta T cells. Compared with normal scalp, lesional scalp had higher clonality and more expanded CD8+ clones, particularly in alopecia totalis/universalis, a pattern that suggests antigenic drive.

The germline V end is reduced by 4 bases and the J end by 1 base; junction bases left unmatched: 6. As encoded in the germline V gene, CDR1 is SGHRS while CDR2 is YFSETQ. Taken from cysteine to phenylalanine, the CDR3 has 16 residues. Only CDR3 DNA remains: 48 bases, in frame from the first base. The chain employs TRBV5-1 and TRBJ2-3; 10 bases in the junction line up with TRBD2. This TCR was sampled from a human donor with alopecia areata. The material sequenced was NKG2D-low CD8+ T cells sorted from blood. This specimen's cell subset or site label, per the study, means: sorted CD8+ NKG2D-low blood T cells. The DNA sequence is as follows: TGCGCCAGCAGCCCCAGCCTAGCGGGAGGCACAGATACGCAGTATTTT. This yields the protein CASSPSLAGGTDTQYF.